This T cell receptor (beta chain) was identified during a study of read filtering for tumor transcriptome and immune sequencing. Broader study findings: This fraction held mixed bone marrow immune cells after CD138-negative sorting. IR-seq and RNA-seq agreed better without single-read clonotypes.

Germline V CDR1 and CDR2: SNHLY, FYNNEI. Trimming removed 6 bases at V and 2 bases at J, with 6 bases between. The CDR3 is 12 residues long. This library used roughly 430 ng RNA and molecular barcoded adaptors spanning alpha/delta and beta/gamma chains. In TCRdb, the reads were re-called with MiXCR into one record per CDR3 protein. Among approximately 90,000 distinct CDR3 sequences listed, around a fifth were seen once. This clonotype was seen repeatedly, ten times or more. Its antigen is currently unknown. The sequenced material came from a population of CD138-negative cells sorted from bone marrow. The chain uses TRBV2 and TRBJ2-3; no definite D call. The sequence was obtained from a donor at least 40 years old with multiple myeloma. DNA of the CDR3: TGTGCCAGCAGCGCCCACACAGATACGCAGTATTTT. Its protein is CASSAHTDTQYF.